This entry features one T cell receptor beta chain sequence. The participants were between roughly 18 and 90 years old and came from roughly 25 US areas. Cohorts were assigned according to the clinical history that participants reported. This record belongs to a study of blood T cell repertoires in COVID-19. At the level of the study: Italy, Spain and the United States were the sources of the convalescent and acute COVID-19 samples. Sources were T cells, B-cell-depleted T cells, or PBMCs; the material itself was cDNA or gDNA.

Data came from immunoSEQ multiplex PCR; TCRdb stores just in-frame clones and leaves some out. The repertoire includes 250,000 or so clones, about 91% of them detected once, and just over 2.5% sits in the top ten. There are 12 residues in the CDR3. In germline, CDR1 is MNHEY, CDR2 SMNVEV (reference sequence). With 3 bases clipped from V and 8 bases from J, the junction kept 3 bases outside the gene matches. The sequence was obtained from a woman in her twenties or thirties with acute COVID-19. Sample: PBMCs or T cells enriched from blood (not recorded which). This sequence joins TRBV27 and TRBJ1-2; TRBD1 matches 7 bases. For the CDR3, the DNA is TGTGCCAGCAGTTTCGACAGGGTCGGCTACACCTTC. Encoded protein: CASSFDRVGYTF.